The 11 T cell receptor beta chains below come from one sample, sequenced in a study of CD8+CD57+ T cells in acquired aplastic anemia. Those patients picked for sequencing had displayed CD8+CD57+ cell expansion on flow cytometry. Genomic DNA acted as the template from which TCR beta VDJ combination and CDR3 sequence profiling were carried out. TCRdb reanalysed the reads using MiXCR and keeps one entry per CDR3 protein. The sample lists around 430,000 distinct CDR3 sequences, around 33% occurring once. Sequencing was performed on sorted CD4+, CD8+, or CD8+CD57+ T cells (not recorded which) from PBMCs. The origin of the receptors is a human donor with aplastic anemia.

The chain uses TRBV2 and TRBJ2-3; unclear D gene. The CDR3 has 13 residues. V lost 10 bases and J 5 bases, leaving 16 bases between the germline ends. Looked up from germline, CDR1 is SNHLY and CDR2 is FYNNEI. The CDR3 reads CAIPGRLGDTQYF. CDR3 nucleotide sequence: TGTGCCATCCCCGGCAGACTCGGAGATACGCAGTATTTT.

The chain links TRBV20-1 to TRBJ2-1; D possibly corresponds to TRBD2 (5 bases). The ends were cut back, 5 bases at V and 9 bases at J, with 20 bases in the middle. The germline V gene has CDR1 DFQATT and CDR2 SNEGSKA (reference sequence). CDR3 length: 14 amino acids. DNA for the CDR3: TGCAGTGCTCGCCGAGGGAGTAGTAGTGGTGAGCAGTTCTTC. Protein product: CSARRGSSSGEQFF.

The chain is built from TRBV24-1 and TRBJ2-7; D is possibly TRBD1 (6 bases). Looked up from germline, CDR1 is KGHDR and CDR2 is SFDVKD. The CDR3 runs to 15 residues. Between the trimmed V and J ends, which lost 6 bases and 7 bases, there was a span of 21 bases. The CDR3 DNA reads TGTGCCACCAGTCAGGACAGTTACTCGACCGGGGAGCAGTACTTC. The encoded protein is CATSQDSYSTGEQYF.

This clonotype was detected many times. This chain uses TRBV5-8 with TRBJ1-2, with D hard to call. This CDR3 comprises 12 residues. Trimming removed 4 bases at V and 3 bases at J, with 7 bases between. Germline assignment: CDR1 SGHTS and CDR2 YDEGEE. The DNA of the CDR3 is TGTGCCAGCAGCGGCTTTTACTATGGCTACACCTTC. The encoded protein is CASSGFYYGYTF.

This clonotype was detected many times. This chain connects TRBV15 to TRBJ2-1, with D perhaps matching TRBD2 (6 bases). This CDR3 contains 16 residues. Per the germline V gene, CDR1 is LNHNV and CDR2 is YYDKDF (reference sequence). V lost 1 base, J lost 8 bases, and 18 bases lay in between. As DNA, the CDR3 is TGTGCCACCAGCAGAGGAGGGGAGGTACCGTTCGATGAGCAGTTCTTC. Amino acids: CATSRGGEVPFDEQFF. The whole variable domain, filled in from reference TRBV15 and TRBJ2-1, reads DAMVIQNPRYQVTQFGKPVTLSCSQTLNHNVMYWYQQKSSQAPKLLFHYYDKDFNNEADTPDNFQSRRPNTSFCFLDIRSPGLGDTAMYLCATSRGGEVPFDEQFFGPGTRLTVL.

This clonotype was detected only a few times. In DNA, the CDR3 is TGTGCCAGCAGCTTAGCGTTGAGGGACATATATAGCAATCAGCCCCAGCATTTT. The encoded protein is CASSLALRDIYSNQPQHF. The chain employs TRBV11-1 and TRBJ1-5, with TRBD1 as a possible D gene (6 bases). V gave up 0 bases and J gave up 0 bases, with 15 bases separating them. The CDR3 spans 18 residues. The V gene's germline CDR1 is SGHAT and CDR2 FQDESV (reference sequence).

The rearrangement uses TRBV2 and TRBJ2-1, with D possibly matching TRBD2 (6 bases). CDR3 length: 15 amino acids. Germline loops: CDR1 SNHLY, CDR2 FYNNEI. The V end lost 4 bases, the J end lost 5 bases, and 15 bases lay between the germline ends. The CDR3 DNA reads TGTGCCAGCAGTGGAGCGGGTGGTACGAACAATGAGCAGTTCTTC. Encoded protein: CASSGAGGTNNEQFF.

J is TRBJ1-6 and V is TRBV10-1; maybe TRBD1 (6 bases). The CDR3 is 16 amino acids. Looked up from germline, CDR1 is WNHNN and CDR2 is SYGVQD (reference sequence). V was clipped by 7 bases and J by 9 bases, with 22 bases between them. The CDR3 DNA reads TGCGCCAGCACTAGGACAGATTCGGGCAGTACTTCACCCCTCCACTTT. Protein product: CASTRTDSGSTSPLHF.

This rearrangement joins TRBV6-1 to TRBJ2-7, with D tentatively TRBD1 (7 bases). Trimming stripped 5 bases from V and 1 base from J, with 12 bases between. The CDR3 length is 14 residues. Germline V lookup: CDR1 MNHNS, CDR2 SASEGT. The CDR3 spells CASSQQGTSYEQYF. The CDR3, as DNA: TGTGCCAGCAGTCAACAGGGGACTTCCTACGAGCAGTACTTC.

In this sample, this clonotype turned up once. Written as DNA, the CDR3 is TGTGCCAGCAGCTTTACCGGGACAGGGTTGCAGTTCTTC. It encodes CASSFTGTGLQFF. The chain employs TRBV7-3 and TRBJ2-1; 9 bases fit TRBD1. CDR3 length: 13 amino acids. V lost 3 bases, J lost 12 bases, and 6 bases stayed unmatched. The germline CDR1 and CDR2 sequences are SGHTA and FQGTGA. Looking up the rest from reference TRBV7-3 and TRBJ2-1 gives the full variable domain: GAGVSQTPSNKVTEKGKYVELRCDPISGHTALYWYRQSLGQGPEFLIYFQGTGAADDSGLPNDRFFAVRPEGSVSTLKIQRTERGDSAVYLCASSFTGTGLQFFGPGTRLTVL.

This rearrangement joins TRBV29-1 to TRBJ2-1; TRBD1 is a possible D gene (6 bases). The J call may be in error: the DNA end matches TRBJ2-7 better. This CDR3 is 13 amino acids long. Per germline, CDR1 SQVTM and CDR2 ANQGSEA. CDR3 nucleotides: TGCAGCCAAGTAGGGGGTACCTCCTACGAGCAGTACTTC. Protein: CSQVGGTSYEQYF.